Listed here are 20 T cell receptor beta chains from one sample, sequenced in a study of beta chain features in type 1 diabetes. Isolated RNA was reverse transcribed in full, so expressed TCRB transcripts were sequenced. Sequenced by immunoSEQ multiplex PCR; TCRdb stores in-frame clones only, minus some. The table includes 200,000 to 300,000 clones, about 63% detected once. The sequenced sample consisted of naive CD4+ T cells from blood. The receptors were gathered from a man younger than 40 in good health.

This clone was counted only a few times. This chain uses TRBV7-2 with TRBJ2-7, with 11 bases that match TRBD2. The V segment lost 2 bases and the J segment 0 bases; nucleotides outside the gene matches: 3. This CDR3 is built from 16 residues. The germline CDR1 and CDR2 sequences are SGHTA and FQGNSA. The CDR3 nucleotides are TGTGCCAGCAGCTTAACTAGCGGGGGACCCTCCTACGAGCAGTACTTC. It is translated as CASSLTSGGPSYEQYF.

This chain joins TRBV15 and TRBJ2-4; D perhaps matches TRBD1 (6 bases). This CDR3 is 19 amino acids long. V lost 0 bases to trimming and J lost 0 bases, with 18 bases between them. The germline V gene encodes CDR1 LNHNV and CDR2 YYDKDF (reference sequence). Written as DNA, the CDR3 is TGTGCCACCAGCAGAGAGGCCCCAGGGGAAATTCTAGCCAAAAACATTCAGTACTTC. This encodes CATSREAPGEILAKNIQYF.

This rearrangement joins TRBV6-5 to TRBJ2-1; D is perhaps TRBD1 (6 bases). V lost 0 bases and J lost 8, with 8 bases in between. Germline V CDR1 and CDR2: MNHEY, SVGAGI. The CDR3 extends over 13 amino acids. CDR3 sequence reads: CASSYSRGDEQFF. CDR3 nucleotide sequence: TGTGCCAGCAGTTACTCCAGGGGTGATGAGCAGTTCTTC.

The chain joins TRBV11-2 to TRBJ2-3; D remains unclear. V dropped 5 bases and J dropped 1 base, with 7 bases sitting between them. CDR3 size: 13 residues. Germline V gene lookup returns CDR1 SGHAT and CDR2 FQNNGV. The DNA for the CDR3 is TGTGCCAGCAGCCCTTCCCGCACAGATACGCAGTATTTT. As protein: CASSPSRTDTQYF. The full variable domain, its missing parts supplied by reference TRBV11-2 and TRBJ2-3, is EAGVAQSPRYKIIEKRQSVAFWCNPISGHATLYWYQQILGQGPKLLIQFQNNGVVDDSQLPKDRFSAERLKGVDSTLKIQPAKLEDSAVYLCASSPSRTDTQYFGPGTRLTVL.

This clone was found a few times. This sequence joins TRBV25-1 and TRBJ2-5; D is possibly TRBD1 or TRBD2 (7 bases each). The ends were cut back, 1 base at V and 5 bases at J, with 14 bases in the middle. CDR3 size: 15 residues. The germline CDR1 and CDR2 sequences are MGHDK and SYGVNS. The CDR3 nucleotides read TGTGCCAGCAGTGAATTCCAGGGGGGAGGGGAGACCCAGTACTTC. This gives the protein CASSEFQGGGETQYF.

V is TRBV29-1 and J is TRBJ2-1, with TRBD2 matching 8 bases. V trimming: 5 bases; J trimming: 9 bases; junction bases outside the gene matches: 6. Germline V lookup: CDR1 SQVTM, CDR2 ANQGSEA. CDR3 length: 12 residues. The CDR3 DNA sequence: TGCAGCGTTACAAGCGGGAGAGGTGAGCAGTTCTTC. Translated, it gives CSVTSGRGEQFF.

The rearrangement links TRBV5-1 to TRBJ2-5; possible D gene TRBD1, 6 bases. V lost 4 bases and J lost 2, with 12 bases in between. Germline CDR1 is SGHRS and CDR2 is YFSETQ. The CDR3 contains 14 residues. The CDR3 region is CASSTDRFQETQYF. In nucleotides, the CDR3 is TGCGCCAGCAGCACGGACAGATTTCAAGAGACCCAGTACTTC.

This rearrangement joins TRBV25-1 to TRBJ2-1, with 13 positions matching TRBD2. V shed 6 bases, J shed 8 bases, and the junction held 10 bases outside the gene matches. The CDR3 extends over 16 amino acids. CDR1 is MGHDK and CDR2 is SYGVNS in the germline V gene. CDR3 sequence (DNA): TGTGCCAGCAGCACGGGGGGACTAGCGGGGTTCCATGAGCAGTTCTTC. Residues: CASSTGGLAGFHEQFF.

The genes are TRBV29-1 and TRBJ2-7; TRBD1 aligns across 8 bases. Trimming cost V 0 bases and J 5 bases; bases outside gene matches: 6. The germline V gene has CDR1 SQVTM and CDR2 ANQGSEA. The CDR3 covers 14 residues. This CDR3 reads CSVEERTGSNEQYF. The CDR3 DNA reads as TGCAGCGTTGAAGAAAGGACAGGGTCGAACGAGCAGTACTTC.

The chain links TRBV30 to TRBJ2-3; D may be TRBD1 (5 bases). The CDR3 spans 10 residues. The germline V gene encodes CDR1 GTSNPN and CDR2 SVGIG (reference sequence). Trimming removed 2 bases from V and 10 bases from J, with 7 bases in between. Here the CDR3 DNA reads TGTGCCTGGAGTAGGGGTGCGCAGTATTTT. Protein product: CAWSRGAQYF.

The chain carries TRBV7-2 and TRBJ2-7; D is uncertain. The CDR3 runs 16 residues. Germline values: CDR1 SGHTA, CDR2 FQGNSA. Trimming removed 4 bases at V and 0 bases at J, with 16 bases between. CDR3 nucleotides: TGTGCCAGCAGCTCCCAAGTGGCGGTAGCCTCCTACGAGCAGTACTTC. Residues: CASSSQVAVASYEQYF.

This clone showed up just once. The chain carries TRBV10-3 and TRBJ1-5, with TRBD1 matching 7 bases. The CDR3 has 15 amino acids. Unmatched junction bases numbered 6, after V lost 6 bases and J lost 1 base. The germline CDR1 and CDR2 sequences are ENHRY and SYGVKD. The CDR3 sequence: CAIRRGLESNQPQHF. The DNA for the CDR3 is TGTGCCATCAGGAGGGGGCTCGAAAGCAATCAGCCCCAGCATTTT.

The V gene is TRBV10-3, the J gene TRBJ2-1, with TRBD2 matching 7 bases. Per the germline V gene, CDR1 is ENHRY and CDR2 is SYGVKD. With V trimmed by 4 bases and J by 7 bases, 13 bases remained unmatched. The CDR3 consists of 16 residues. In DNA, the CDR3 is TGTGCCATCAGTGGTATGGGGCGGGAGATACGAAATGAGCAGTTCTTC. Translating it yields CAISGMGREIRNEQFF.

The CDR3 protein is CSVTDREPGNTIYF. The CDR3 nucleotides are TGCAGCGTTACCGACAGGGAGCCTGGAAACACCATATATTTT. V is TRBV29-1 and J is TRBJ1-3; 7 bases agree with TRBD1. The CDR3 totals 14 residues. CDR1 is SQVTM and CDR2 is ANQGSEA in the germline V gene. The V segment lost 5 bases and the J segment 2 bases; nucleotides outside the gene matches: 6.

V usage is TRBV7-2 and J usage is TRBJ2-7; D perhaps matches TRBD1 (5 bases). V dropped 5 bases and J dropped 1 base, with 12 bases sitting between them. In germline, CDR1 is SGHTA, CDR2 FQGNSA. The CDR3 sequence is 14 residues long. For the CDR3, the DNA is TGTGCCAGCAGCCCATTGCAGGGATCCTACGAGCAGTACTTC. Protein sequence: CASSPLQGSYEQYF.

The chain uses TRBV6-1 and TRBJ2-3, with 15 bases identical to TRBD2. The CDR3 spans 19 residues. V trimming: 3 bases; J trimming: 1 base; junction bases outside the gene matches: 8. Per germline, CDR1 MNHNS and CDR2 SASEGT. CDR3 sequence (DNA): TGTGCCAGCAGTGAGGGACTAGCGGGGGGCCTCCTTGGCACAGATACGCAGTATTTT. It specifies CASSEGLAGGLLGTDTQYF.

This clone was seen a handful of times. The V gene is TRBV5-8, the J gene TRBJ2-3; TRBD2 aligns across 13 bases. V lost 4 bases, J lost 4 bases, and 6 bases stayed unmatched. The CDR3 contains 16 residues. Germline V gene sequence: CDR1 SGHTS, CDR2 YDEGEE. CDR3 sequence reads: CASSRPGTSGADTQYF. Written as DNA, the CDR3 is TGTGCCAGCAGCCGACCCGGGACTAGCGGGGCAGATACGCAGTATTTT. Full variable domain (missing parts from reference TRBV5-8 and TRBJ2-3): EAGVTQSPTHLIKTRGQQATLRCSPISGHTSVYWYQQALGLGLQFLLWYDEGEERNRGNFPPRFSGRQFPNYSSELNVNALELEDSALYLCASSRPGTSGADTQYFGPGTRLTVL.

In its sample, this clone was seen a few times. The chain employs TRBV29-1 and TRBJ2-7, with 7 bases that match TRBD1. This CDR3 region has 14 residues. After removal of 7 bases from V and 3 bases from J, the junction contained 12 bases not matched to a gene. The V gene's germline CDR1 is SQVTM and CDR2 ANQGSEA. The CDR3 sequence is CSAGLQGKRYEQYF. CDR3 DNA: TGCAGCGCTGGGCTACAGGGGAAACGCTACGAGCAGTACTTC.

This clone appeared a few times. The rearrangement uses TRBV30 and TRBJ2-7, with 9 bases fitting TRBD1. Germline CDR1 GTSNPN, CDR2 SVGIG (reference sequence). This CDR3 has 12 amino acids. Germline trimming cut 7 bases from V and 3 bases from J; bases unmatched to any gene: 4. CDR3 amino acids: CAFGQGNYEQYF. CDR3 in DNA: TGTGCCTTCGGACAGGGGAACTACGAGCAGTACTTC.

This clone was detected only once. This chain uses TRBV10-3 with TRBJ2-5, with D maybe TRBD1 (6 bases). Deletions cut 5 bases from V and 3 bases from J, with 13 bases between. The CDR3 length is 14 residues. Germline loops: CDR1 ENHRY, CDR2 SYGVKD. The CDR3 loop is CAISTYSGEETQYF. The CDR3 DNA follows: TGTGCCATCAGTACCTACTCAGGGGAAGAGACCCAGTACTTC.